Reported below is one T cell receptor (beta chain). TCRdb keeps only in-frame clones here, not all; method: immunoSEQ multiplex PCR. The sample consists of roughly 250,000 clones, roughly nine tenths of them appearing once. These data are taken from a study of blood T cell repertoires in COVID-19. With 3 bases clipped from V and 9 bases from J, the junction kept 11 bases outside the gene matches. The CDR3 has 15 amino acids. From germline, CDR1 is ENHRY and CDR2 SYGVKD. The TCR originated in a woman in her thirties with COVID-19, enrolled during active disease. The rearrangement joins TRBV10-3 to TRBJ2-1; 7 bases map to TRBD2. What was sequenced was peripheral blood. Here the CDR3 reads CAISDGAGTSSEQFF. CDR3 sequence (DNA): TGTGCCATCAGTGATGGAGCGGGGACCAGCAGTGAGCAGTTCTTC.